The text below deals with one TCR beta chain. The antigen is not known. TCRdb itself ran the reads through MiXCR, one entry per CDR3 protein. The table lists 90,000 to 110,000 distinct CDR3 sequences, 29% of them singletons. The record originates from a study of T cell repertoires in cytomegalovirus infection. The V and J ends lost 3 bases and 12 bases, in that order; junction bases with no gene match: 4. The CDR3 runs to 12 residues. This chain links TRBV12-3 or TRBV12-4 with TRBJ1-4, with TRBD1 matching 7 bases. Source: CD8+ T cells from cultured PBMCs, taken from culture after CMV antigen stimulation. The source of this sequence is a human donor in good health (CMV status not recorded). Some clones in this sample may be carry-over from other donors' samples. CDR3 nucleotide sequence: TGTGCCAGCAGTTTCGGCGGGACAGAACTGTTTTTT. It translates to CASSFGGTELFF.